Listed below are T cell receptor beta chains from one sample, sequenced in a study of blood T cell repertoires in COVID-19. Data came from immunoSEQ multiplex PCR; TCRdb stores just in-frame clones and leaves some out. The profile shows a few hundred thousand clones, 80% to 90% of them singletons. The sample consisted of PBMCs or T cells enriched from blood (not recorded which). Receptor source: a man aged 18 to 30 who had recovered from COVID-19. Both conserved end residues are part of each CDR3. A D gene is named only where the DNA matches it firmly. Clone size is not always given. Where it is, it says once, few, many or a class for expanded clones.

clone size,J gene,D gene,V gene,CDR3 protein,CDR3 DNA
.,TRBJ2-3,.,TRBV12-5,CASGLVASTDTQYF,TGTGCTAGTGGTTTGGTGGCCAGCACAGATACGCAGTATTTT
.,TRBJ2-7,.,TRBV18,CASSSGRGSDEQYF,TGTGCCAGCTCATCGGGGAGGGGGTCGGATGAGCAGTACTTC
.,TRBJ1-4,.,TRBV28,CASSRRQAGDEKLFF,TGTGCCAGCAGTCGAAGACAGGCAGGGGATGAAAAACTGTTTTTT
.,TRBJ1-1,.,TRBV5-1,CASSLMTAMNTEAFF,TGCGCCAGCAGCCTAATGACAGCCATGAACACTGAAGCTTTCTTT
once,TRBJ2-7,.,TRBV2,CASSLEGVSSYEQYF,TGTGCCAGCTCCCTCGAGGGGGTTAGCTCCTACGAGCAGTACTTC
.,TRBJ1-4,.,TRBV2,CASRATGTLTFF,TGTGCCAGCAGGGCAACAGGGACGCTAACGTTTTTT
.,TRBJ2-2,.,TRBV12-3/TRBV12-4,CASTEQNTGELFF,TGTGCCAGCACAGAACAGAACACCGGGGAGCTGTTTTTT
.,TRBJ2-1,TRBD2,TRBV25-1,CASSDPVAGGPYNEQFF,TGTGCCAGCAGTGACCCCGTAGCGGGGGGGCCATACAATGAGCAGTTCTTC
.,TRBJ1-2,.,TRBV7-9,CASSLDGGLGYTF,TGTGCCAGCAGCTTAGATGGGGGACTAGGCTACACCTTC
.,TRBJ1-1,.,TRBV3-1/TRBV3-2,CASSLLTGDRNTEAFF,TGTGCCAGCAGCCTCCTGACGGGGGATAGGAACACTGAAGCTTTCTTT
.,TRBJ1-2,.,TRBV27,CASSREGYGYTF,TGTGCCAGCAGTAGGGAGGGGTATGGCTACACCTTC
.,TRBJ1-2,TRBD1,TRBV25-1,CASMDRADGYTF,TGTGCCAGCATGGACAGGGCCGATGGCTACACCTTC
.,TRBJ1-1,TRBD1,TRBV9,CASSTEQGAGTEAFF,TGTGCCAGCAGCACCGAACAGGGGGCAGGTACTGAAGCTTTCTTT
.,TRBJ1-6,TRBD1,TRBV7-3,CASSPGTGRNSPLHF,TGTGCCAGCAGCCCCGGGACAGGGAGGAATTCACCCCTCCACTTT
.,TRBJ2-1,.,TRBV7-2,CASSTGGGRLF,TGTGCCAGCAGCACCGGTGGCGGCCGACTCTTC
.,TRBJ1-4,.,TRBV6-5,CASGHRVEKLFF,TGTGCCAGCGGACACCGGGTAGAAAAACTGTTTTTT
.,TRBJ1-1,.,TRBV23-1,CASSQSGDTGQAFF,TGCGCCAGCAGTCAATCGGGGGACACCGGTCAAGCTTTCTTT
.,TRBJ2-3,.,TRBV28,CATKRGPGLDTQYF,TGTGCCACCAAACGGGGTCCGGGACTTGATACGCAGTATTTT
.,TRBJ2-5,.,TRBV25-1,CASRGSGETQYF,TGTGCCAGCAGGGGGAGCGGAGAGACCCAGTACTTC
.,TRBJ1-5,.,TRBV10-3,CATMGGSQPQHF,TGTGCCACCATGGGGGGGAGTCAGCCCCAGCATTTT
.,TRBJ2-3,.,TRBV5-1,CASSPKGAGRDTQYF,TGCGCCAGCAGCCCGAAAGGGGCGGGGAGAGATACGCAGTATTTT
.,TRBJ2-7,TRBD1,TRBV7-9,CASSLGTGGSEQYF,TGTGCCAGCAGCTTAGGGACAGGGGGGAGCGAGCAGTACTTC
.,TRBJ2-7,.,TRBV5-5,CASSFRQTVSYEQYF,TGTGCCAGCAGCTTTAGACAGACAGTCTCCTACGAGCAGTACTTC
.,TRBJ1-2,.,TRBV5-4,CASRPGLLNYGYTF,TGTGCCAGCAGACCGGGACTGCTTAACTATGGCTACACCTTC
.,TRBJ1-2,.,TRBV5-6,CASSAGTYLFTF,TGTGCCAGCAGTGCCGGGACTTATCTTTTCACCTTC
once,TRBJ1-3,.,TRBV7-9,CASSSRRGNTIYF,TGTGCCAGCAGCTCCCGTCGGGGAAACACCATATATTTT
.,TRBJ2-3,TRBD1,TRBV7-2,CASSLSGQGTDTQYF,TGTGCCAGCAGCTTATCGGGACAGGGCACAGATACGCAGTATTTT
.,TRBJ2-7,.,TRBV7-2,CASSERGPDAYEQYF,TGTGCCAGCAGCGAGAGAGGTCCAGACGCCTACGAGCAGTACTTC
.,TRBJ1-2,TRBD1,TRBV27,CASSLSGQGLIYGYTF,TGTGCCAGCAGTTTATCCGGACAGGGCCTTATCTATGGCTACACCTTC
once,TRBJ2-5,TRBD2,TRBV5-6,CASSLVAGGAIGITQYF,TGTGCCAGCAGCTTGGTTGCGGGGGGCGCTATAGGGATAACCCAGTACTTC
.,TRBJ2-3,TRBD2,TRBV28,CASSLRTSGSTDTQYF,TGTGCCAGCAGTTTAAGGACTAGCGGTAGCACAGATACGCAGTATTTT
.,TRBJ2-1,.,TRBV5-4,CASSLVGSHNEQFF,TGTGCCAGCAGCTTGGTGGGGAGTCACAATGAGCAGTTCTTC
.,TRBJ1-6,TRBD1,TRBV25-1,CASSELIRDRDNSPLHF,TGTGCCAGCAGTGAATTAATAAGGGACAGAGATAATTCACCCCTCCACTTT
.,TRBJ1-6,TRBD1,TRBV3-1/TRBV3-2,CASSLGQANSPLHF,TGTGCCAGCAGCCTAGGACAGGCAAATTCACCCCTCCACTTT
.,TRBJ1-1,.,TRBV2,CASGGLPNTEAFF,TGTGCCAGCGGGGGACTGCCGAACACTGAAGCTTTCTTT
.,TRBJ2-7,TRBD2,TRBV27,CASSWSGSSYEQYF,TGTGCCAGCAGTTGGAGCGGGAGCTCCTACGAGCAGTACTTC
once,TRBJ2-7,.,TRBV27,CASSLSPTGINEQYF,TGTGCCAGCAGTTTATCGCCGACAGGAATAAACGAGCAGTACTTC
once,TRBJ1-6,TRBD1,TRBV10-3,CAISWDRDNSPLHF,TGTGCCATCAGCTGGGACAGGGATAATTCACCCCTCCACTTT
.,TRBJ2-7,.,TRBV4-1,CASSQASDRAYEQYF,TGCGCCAGCAGCCAAGCATCTGACAGAGCCTACGAGCAGTACTTC
once,TRBJ1-2,TRBD1,TRBV5-1,CASSLGTGNDGYTF,TGCGCCAGCAGCCTCGGGACAGGGAACGATGGCTACACCTTC
.,TRBJ2-1,TRBD2,TRBV2,CASSELAGGRDEQFF,TGTGCCAGCAGTGAACTAGCGGGGGGGCGCGATGAGCAGTTCTTC
few,TRBJ2-7,.,TRBV4-3,CASSQEPLDTPPHEQYF,TGCGCCAGCAGCCAAGAGCCCCTGGACACCCCTCCCCACGAGCAGTACTTC
.,TRBJ2-1,TRBD2,TRBV7-8,CASSLLRTSGSYNEQFF,TGTGCCAGCAGCCTTCTTCGGACTAGCGGGAGCTACAATGAGCAGTTCTTC
.,TRBJ2-2,TRBD1,TRBV5-1,CASSTSGTVNTGELFF,TGCGCCAGCAGCACATCCGGGACAGTGAACACCGGGGAGCTGTTTTTT
once,TRBJ1-5,TRBD1,TRBV6-5,CASSWGQGNQPQHF,TGTGCCAGCAGTTGGGGACAGGGGAATCAGCCCCAGCATTTT
.,TRBJ1-1,TRBD1,TRBV2,CASNAGGPEAFF,TGTGCCAGCAATGCAGGGGGCCCTGAAGCTTTCTTT
.,TRBJ2-7,TRBD2,TRBV3-1/TRBV3-2,CASSQVYGRGGLNEQYF,TGTGCCAGCAGCCAAGTGTATGGGCGGGGGGGCCTAAACGAGCAGTACTTC
.,TRBJ2-2,TRBD2,TRBV11-3,CASSPGLAETGELFF,TGTGCCAGCAGCCCTGGACTAGCGGAAACCGGGGAGCTGTTTTTT
.,TRBJ1-5,.,TRBV19,CASSEDRNQPQHF,TGTGCCAGTTCCGAGGATCGCAATCAGCCCCAGCATTTT
.,TRBJ1-5,TRBD1,TRBV28,CASSAQGDNQPQHF,TGTGCCAGCAGTGCACAGGGGGACAATCAGCCCCAGCATTTT
.,TRBJ2-5,.,TRBV2,CASNAAGWQETQYF,TGTGCCAGCAACGCGGCAGGGTGGCAAGAGACCCAGTACTTC